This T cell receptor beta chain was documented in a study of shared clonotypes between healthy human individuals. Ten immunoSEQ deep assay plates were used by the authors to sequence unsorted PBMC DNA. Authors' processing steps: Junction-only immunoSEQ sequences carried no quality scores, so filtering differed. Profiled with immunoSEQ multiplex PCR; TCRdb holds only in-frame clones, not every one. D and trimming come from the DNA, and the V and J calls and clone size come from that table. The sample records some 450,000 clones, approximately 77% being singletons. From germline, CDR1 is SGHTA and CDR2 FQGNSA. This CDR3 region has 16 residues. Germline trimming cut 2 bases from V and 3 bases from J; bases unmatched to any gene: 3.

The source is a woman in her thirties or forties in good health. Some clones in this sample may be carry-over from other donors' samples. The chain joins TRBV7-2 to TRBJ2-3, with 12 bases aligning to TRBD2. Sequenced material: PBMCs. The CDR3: CASSLLAGGPTDTQYF. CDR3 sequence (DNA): TGTGCCAGCAGCTTACTAGCGGGAGGGCCTACAGATACGCAGTATTTT.